The table lists the clone carrying this TCR beta chain with many counts. The data belong to a study of T cells in Graves' hyperthyroidism and ophthalmopathy. Trimming removed 5 bases from V and 3 bases from J; junction bases left unmatched: 5. The length of the CDR3 is 15 residues. Germline values: CDR1 MNHEY, CDR2 SMNVEV (reference sequence). From RNA transcripts, TCR beta CDR3 regions were amplified. The HTBI primer set was used in a first-round RT-PCR of the TCR CDR3. TCRdb passed the multiplex PCR reads through MiXCR, listing each CDR3 protein once. The table includes about 640,000 distinct CDR3 sequences, 14% detected once.

This TCR came from a woman aged 45-65 years with Graves' ophthalmopathy. The V and J genes are TRBV27 and TRBJ2-1; 9 nucleotides agree with TRBD2. The sequenced sample was blood. Written as DNA, the CDR3 is TGTGCCAGCAGTCCTAGCGGGGAGTACTACAATGAGCAGTTCTTC. Amino acid sequence: CASSPSGEYYNEQFF.